This TCR beta chain appears in the sequencing data of a study of T cell responses to AZD1222 COVID-19 vaccine. Study-level points and caveats: Clonal diversity was possibly underestimated, and white British individuals and females predominated among donors. Recipients of two AZD1222 doses showed rising Spike-specific TCR breadth and depth.

Germline V CDR1 and CDR2: SGDLS, YYNGEE. Trimming pared 2 bases from V and 0 bases from J, leaving 9 bases between. The CDR3 length is 15 residues. With regard to this clone: What it binds is not known.

Assay used: immunoSEQ multiplex PCR; TCRdb lists only in-frame clones, some missing. The repertoire holds around 100,000 clones, with just under 90% as singletons. This sequence originates from an adult in good health. The source was peripheral blood, collected on day 0 of AZD1222 vaccination. This chain links TRBV9 with TRBJ1-5; D unresolved. The DNA for the CDR3 is TGTGCCAGCAGCGTGAGTGGGGATAGCAATCAGCCCCAGCATTTT. Translation: CASSVSGDSNQPQHF.